Each of the 30 T cell receptor beta chains below was sequenced from the same sample in a study of blood T cell repertoires in COVID-19. Clones were read by immunoSEQ multiplex PCR, and TCRdb kept only the in-frame ones, dropping some. The data contain under 400,000 clones, 65% to 90% of them singletons. Sample: PBMCs or T cells enriched from blood (not recorded which). Receptors were obtained from a middle-aged woman with acute COVID-19.

This chain joins TRBV11-1 and TRBJ1-2; D perhaps matches TRBD1 (5 bases). The germline CDR1 and CDR2 sequences are SGHAT and FQDESV (reference sequence). V was shortened by 4 bases and J by 2 bases, with 14 bases between the two germline ends. The CDR3 runs 15 residues. CDR3 in DNA: TGTGCCAGCAGCTCCAGAGGGACTGGGAACTATGGCTACACCTTC. It encodes CASSSRGTGNYGYTF.

The chain is built from TRBV2 and TRBJ1-5, with D perhaps TRBD1 (5 bases). CDR1 is SNHLY, CDR2 FYNNEI, per germline. The CDR3 has 15 amino acids. V lost 9 bases and J 1 base, leaving 16 bases between the germline ends. This CDR3 reads CASRGGTISNQPQHF. The CDR3 nucleotides read TGTGCCAGTCGGGGGGGGACGATCAGCAATCAGCCCCAGCATTTT.

The rearrangement links TRBV6-2 or TRBV6-3 to TRBJ2-7; 8 nucleotides match TRBD2. CDR3 length equals 15 residues. CDR1 and CDR2 (germline): MNHEY, SVGEGT. Trimming at V came to 4 bases and at J to 0 bases, leaving 5 bases not matched to a gene. CDR3 region: CASSSREGRSYEQYF. The CDR3 bases are TGTGCCAGCAGTTCACGGGAGGGGCGCTCCTACGAGCAGTACTTC.

The V call is TRBV5-1, the J call TRBJ1-1; 9 nucleotides match TRBD1. With 0 bases clipped from V and 2 bases from J, the junction kept 5 bases outside the gene matches. This CDR3 region has 16 residues. Germline CDR1 is SGHRS and CDR2 is YFSETQ. The CDR3 protein is CASSLGQGVGNTEAFF. The CDR3 nucleotides read TGCGCCAGCAGCTTGGGACAGGGGGTAGGAAACACTGAAGCTTTCTTT.

This clone was observed a single time. CDR3 bases: TGTGCCAGCAGCCCGACAGGGGGCTGGGACGAGCAGTACTTC. As protein: CASSPTGGWDEQYF. The chain links TRBV7-9 to TRBJ2-7; 10 bases are a match to TRBD1. V trimming: 5 bases; J trimming: 5 bases; junction bases outside the gene matches: 6. Germline CDR1 reads SEHNR; CDR2 reads FQNEAQ (reference sequence). The CDR3 consists of 14 residues.

The chain's CDR3 is CATRPGQGDSPLHF. The CDR3 coding sequence is TGTGCCACCAGGCCGGGACAGGGGGATTCACCCCTCCACTTT. The chain joins TRBV15 to TRBJ1-6; 11 bases align to TRBD1. This CDR3 region has 14 residues. The V gene's germline CDR1 is LNHNV and CDR2 YYDKDF (reference sequence). The V and J ends lost 6 bases and 8 bases, in that order; junction bases with no gene match: 3.

V gene TRBV20-1 combines with J gene TRBJ1-1; D is undetermined. V was cut by 3 bases and J by 8 bases, with 10 bases left in between. Germline V lookup: CDR1 DFQATT, CDR2 SNEGSKA (reference sequence). There are 11 residues in the CDR3. CDR3 nucleotide sequence: TGCAGTGCTAGTCTGTTCCCCGAAGCTTTCTTT. It yields the protein CSASLFPEAFF.

The chain has TRBV19 and TRBJ2-1; D is perhaps TRBD1 (5 bases). The germline V and J ends were trimmed by 3 bases and 5 bases, with 8 bases remaining between them. The germline CDR1 and CDR2 sequences are LNHDA and SQIVND (reference sequence). This CDR3 comprises 13 residues. CDR3 nucleotides: TGTGCCAGTAGTATTTCAGGGAACAATGAGCAGTTCTTC. Translating gives CASSISGNNEQFF.

Here the CDR3 reads CASRPPGLAGENEQFF. The CDR3 nucleotides read TGTGCCAGTAGGCCACCGGGACTAGCGGGAGAAAACGAGCAGTTCTTC. V and J are TRBV19 and TRBJ2-1; 14 positions match TRBD2. The V and J ends lost 6 bases and 10 bases, in that order; junction bases with no gene match: 11. CDR1 and CDR2 from the germline V gene are LNHDA and SQIVND (reference sequence). The CDR3 has 16 residues.

This chain connects TRBV5-1 to TRBJ2-1; possibly TRBD2 for D (6 bases). This CDR3 has 13 residues. Per the germline V gene, CDR1 is SGHRS and CDR2 is YFSETQ. The V end was cut by 4 bases, the J end by 6 bases, with 11 bases between. CDR3 DNA: TGCGCCAGCAGCCTGGGGACTGCCAATGAGCAGTTCTTC. It encodes CASSLGTANEQFF.

The V gene is TRBV6-2 or TRBV6-3, the J gene TRBJ1-5; 8 bases are shared with TRBD1. Germline assignment: CDR1 MNHEY and CDR2 SVGEGT. The V gene end was trimmed by 6 bases and the J gene end by 4 bases; junction bases not matched to a gene: 26. CDR3 length equals 21 residues. CDR3 nucleotides: TGTGCCAGCAGCTTAACATTTACCGAACCCCGACTAACAGGGGGGAATCAGCCCCAGCATTTT. Residues: CASSLTFTEPRLTGGNQPQHF.

CDR3 sequence: CASSLSGGLSNEQYF. CDR3 DNA: TGTGCCAGCAGCTTGTCGGGGGGACTATCGAACGAGCAGTACTTC. V and J are TRBV5-4 and TRBJ2-7, with 7 nucleotides matching TRBD2. The V and J ends lost 1 base and 5 bases, in that order; junction bases with no gene match: 9. CDR1 SGHNT and CDR2 YYREEE come from the germline V gene (reference sequence). CDR3 length: 15 residues.

The V and J genes are TRBV30 and TRBJ2-3; D ambiguous. Germline loops: CDR1 GTSNPN, CDR2 SVGIG (reference sequence). There are 23 residues in the CDR3. Trimming took off 2 bases at V and 3 bases at J, with 39 bases between the two ends. The CDR3 nucleotides are TGTGCCTGGAGTCCCCACCCGGCCTGGAGTAGGAAACCGGTGTCAGTGCGAACAGATACGCAGTATTTT. Translation gives CAWSPHPAWSRKPVSVRTDTQYF.

This clone was detected only once. The genes are TRBV5-4 and TRBJ2-6, with TRBD2 identical over 8 bases. The J segment lost 4 bases and the V segment lost 4 bases, leaving 16 bases of the junction unmatched. The CDR3 totals 19 residues. CDR1 and CDR2 from the germline V gene are SGHNT and YYREEE (reference sequence). As DNA, the CDR3 is TGTGCCAGCAGCCGGGGGGGTCAGGGGAGTTGGAGCGGGGCCAACGTCCTGACTTTC. Protein: CASSRGGQGSWSGANVLTF.

The chain links TRBV11-3 to TRBJ2-2; the match to TRBD2 covers 7 bases. CDR1 SGHNT and CDR2 YENEEA come from the germline V gene. The CDR3 covers 15 residues. The junction had 7 bases not matched to a gene; V was cut back by 5 bases and J by 4 bases. CDR3 protein: CASSRDYSSTGELFF. DNA of the CDR3: TGTGCCAGCAGCCGGGACTACTCGAGCACCGGGGAGCTGTTTTTT. The whole variable domain, filled in from reference TRBV11-3 and TRBJ2-2, reads EAGVVQSPRYKIIEKKQPVAFWCNPISGHNTLYWYLQNLGQGPELLIRYENEEAVDDSQLPKDRFSAERLKGVDSTLKIQPAELGDSAVYLCASSRDYSSTGELFFGEGSRLTVL.

The rearrangement links TRBV19 to TRBJ2-3; the match to TRBD1 covers 9 bases. Looked up from germline, CDR1 is LNHDA and CDR2 is SQIVND (reference sequence). The CDR3 covers 14 residues. With V trimmed by 3 bases and J by 4 bases, 2 bases remained unmatched. The CDR3 nucleotides read TGTGCCAGTAGTATCGACAGGGGGTCAGATACGCAGTATTTT. This encodes CASSIDRGSDTQYF.

The chain is built from TRBV9 and TRBJ2-1; a weak D match, TRBD2 (5 bases). The CDR3 is made up of 17 amino acids. Deletions cut 0 bases from V and 5 bases from J, with 18 bases between. The germline V gene encodes CDR1 SGDLS and CDR2 YYNGEE. This CDR3 is CASSVVGFLGLNNEQFF. The CDR3 DNA is TGTGCCAGCAGCGTAGTAGGTTTCCTCGGACTCAACAATGAGCAGTTCTTC.

This clone has more than one count but fewer than ten. The sample carries other DNA sequences with the same CDR3. V and J are TRBV12-5 and TRBJ1-5; D perhaps matches TRBD1 (5 bases). CDR1 is LGHNT, CDR2 FRNRAP, per germline. The CDR3 contains 14 residues. Trimming left V 7 bases short and J 4 bases short, with 14 bases between. CDR3 in amino acids: CASEGQGGNQPQHF. The CDR3 nucleotides are TGTGCTAGTGAAGGGCAGGGCGGTAATCAGCCCCAGCATTTT.

The V and J genes are TRBV4-3 and TRBJ1-3; no reliable D call. CDR3 length: 14 amino acids. Looked up from germline, CDR1 is LGHNA and CDR2 is YSLEER. V lost 3 bases, J lost 0 bases, and 6 bases lay in between. The CDR3 loop is CASSHPHSGNTIYF. For the CDR3, the DNA is TGCGCCAGCAGCCACCCCCACTCTGGAAACACCATATATTTT.

The V gene is TRBV10-3, the J gene TRBJ1-4, with 9 bases identical to TRBD1. CDR1 is ENHRY, CDR2 SYGVKD, per germline. J lost 7 bases, V lost 2 bases, and 2 bases had no gene match. This CDR3 comprises 14 residues. The CDR3 coding sequence is TGTGCCATCAGTGAGACGGGACAGGGTGAAAAACTGTTTTTT. Protein product: CAISETGQGEKLFF.

This chain uses TRBV29-1 with TRBJ1-1; TRBD1 is a possible D gene (5 bases). CDR3 length: 13 residues. V dropped 7 bases and J dropped 1 base, with 13 bases sitting between them. Germline V gene data show CDR1 as SQVTM and CDR2 as ANQGSEA. In nucleotides, the CDR3 is TGCAGCGCCGAGCCGGACAAGAACACTGAAGCTTTCTTT. This gives the protein CSAEPDKNTEAFF.

V and J are TRBV5-6 and TRBJ1-1; D not certain. The CDR3 extends over 16 amino acids. CDR1 and CDR2 from the germline V gene are SGHDT and YYEEEE. V lost 0 bases and J 0 bases, leaving 12 bases between the germline ends. CDR3 loop: CASSLGFSELNTEAFF. The CDR3 DNA reads TGTGCCAGCAGCTTGGGTTTTAGCGAATTGAACACTGAAGCTTTCTTT.

The chain has TRBV7-9 and TRBJ2-5; 8 nucleotides match TRBD2. Looked up from germline, CDR1 is SEHNR and CDR2 is FQNEAQ (reference sequence). This CDR3 spans 13 amino acids. Trimming at V came to 5 bases and at J to 4 bases, leaving 3 bases not matched to a gene. The CDR3 bases are TGTGCCAGCAGCCGTAGCGGGGTAGAGACCCAGTACTTC. Its translation: CASSRSGVETQYF.

The J gene is TRBJ1-2, the V gene TRBV19, with 7 bases identical to TRBD1. V shed 3 bases, J shed 3 bases, and the junction held 7 bases outside the gene matches. CDR1 is LNHDA and CDR2 is SQIVND in the germline V gene (reference sequence). The CDR3 has 15 residues. CDR3 in DNA: TGTGCCAGTAGTATGCGCAGGGGGTTCGACTATGGCTACACCTTC. It translates to CASSMRRGFDYGYTF.

V and J are TRBV4-1 and TRBJ1-4; 8 bases align to TRBD1. CDR3 length: 15 residues. Germline CDR1 and CDR2: MGHRA and YSYEKL. V gave up 3 bases and J gave up 7 bases; unmatched junction bases: 7. The chain's CDR3 is CASSQTGAVGEKLFF. The CDR3 DNA sequence: TGCGCCAGCAGCCAGACAGGGGCGGTAGGTGAAAAACTGTTTTTT.

This chain uses TRBV19 with TRBJ1-2, with TRBD1 identical over 7 bases. CDR3 size: 14 residues. Unmatched junction bases numbered 8, after V lost 4 bases and J lost 6 bases. Looked up from germline, CDR1 is LNHDA and CDR2 is SQIVND (reference sequence). CDR3 DNA sequence: TGTGCCAGTAGTACCCCCGACAGGGCGAATGGCTACACCTTC. Its translation: CASSTPDRANGYTF. Using reference TRBV19 and TRBJ1-2 for the parts outside the CDR3, the full variable domain is DGGITQSPKYLFRKEGQNVTLSCEQNLNHDAMYWYRQDPGQGLRLIYYSQIVNDFQKGDIAEGYSVSREKKESFPLTVTSAQKNPTAFYLCASSTPDRANGYTFGSGTRLTVV.

This clone was observed a single time. The chain recombines TRBV2 with TRBJ1-3; D is possibly TRBD1 (6 bases). Trimming took 2 bases from V and 1 from J, leaving 9 bases between them. Per the germline V gene, CDR1 is SNHLY and CDR2 is FYNNEI. CDR3 length: 15 residues. Written as DNA, the CDR3 is TGTGCCAGCAGTGAATTCACAGGGTCTGGAAACACCATATATTTT. Its protein product is CASSEFTGSGNTIYF.

The rearrangement links TRBV5-1 to TRBJ2-1; 11 bases line up with TRBD2. Germline CDR1 SGHRS, CDR2 YFSETQ. The CDR3 has 17 amino acids. Trimming at V came to 1 base and at J to 7 bases, leaving 10 bases not matched to a gene. The CDR3 loop reads CASSLSLTSGIGNEQFF. The DNA of the CDR3 is TGCGCCAGCAGCTTGAGTTTGACTAGCGGGATAGGAAATGAGCAGTTCTTC.

The chain joins TRBV14 to TRBJ2-7; 9 nucleotides line up with TRBD1. The germline V gene has CDR1 SGHDN and CDR2 FVKESK. The CDR3 runs to 15 residues. Trimming at V came to 6 bases and at J to 6 bases, leaving 12 bases not matched to a gene. In DNA, the CDR3 is TGTGCCAGCAGGTCCACCGGGACAGGGACTCTCGAGCAGTACTTC. Encoded protein: CASRSTGTGTLEQYF. The whole variable domain, remainder taken from reference TRBV14 and TRBJ2-7, is EAGVTQFPSHSVIEKGQTVTLRCDPISGHDNLYWYRRVMGKEIKFLLHFVKESKQDESGMPNNRFLAERTGGTYSTLKVQPAELEDSGVYFCASRSTGTGTLEQYFGPGTRLTVT.

CDR3 in DNA: TGTGCCAGCAGCGTAGGGTCTAGGATCGGCACGGCAGATACGCAGTATTTT. It codes for CASSVGSRIGTADTQYF. This chain uses TRBV9 with TRBJ2-3; D is undetermined. This CDR3 is built from 17 residues. Germline V gene data show CDR1 as SGDLS and CDR2 as YYNGEE. V shed 0 bases and J shed 4 bases, with 18 bases lying between them.